A single sample gave rise to the 5 T cell receptor beta chains below, sequenced in a study of T-cell memory formation after mild COVID-19. MiXCR, applied by TCRdb to the 5' RACE reads, yields one record per CDR3 protein. The sample consists of 85,000 to 130,000 distinct CDR3 sequences, roughly 10% of them appearing once. Sample: PBMCs or a T cell subset sorted from them (not recorded which). These TCRs come from a man between 18 and 29 years old who had mild COVID-19 (a few samples of this study predate the infection). Cell type and time point are not known.

The table lists this clonotype with many counts. V and J are TRBV27 and TRBJ1-6, with D hard to call. Germline CDR1 is MNHEY and CDR2 is SMNVEV (reference sequence). V was trimmed by 4 bases and J by 10 bases, leaving 11 bases between them. The length of the CDR3 is 13 residues. The CDR3 sequence is CASSWDIGSPLHF. The CDR3 bases are TGTGCCAGCAGTTGGGATATCGGCTCACCCCTCCACTTT.

This sequence joins TRBV7-9 and TRBJ2-7, with TRBD2 as a possible D gene (5 bases). CDR1 is SEHNR and CDR2 is FQNEAQ in the germline V gene (reference sequence). V lost 5 bases and J 1 base, leaving 9 bases between the germline ends. CDR3 length: 13 amino acids. The CDR3 protein is CASSPTSSYEQYF. In nucleotides, the CDR3 is TGTGCCAGCAGCCCTACTAGTTCCTACGAGCAGTACTTC.

The rearrangement links TRBV29-1 to TRBJ2-5, with D unresolved. The germline V gene encodes CDR1 SQVTM and CDR2 ANQGSEA. V was clipped by 6 bases and J by 5 bases, with 19 bases between them. The CDR3 totals 14 residues. CDR3 in amino acids: CSVAGGRLGETQYF. CDR3 DNA sequence: TGCAGCGTCGCCGGCGGCAGGTTGGGGGAGACCCAGTACTTC.

Only a few counts were recorded for this clonotype. The chain recombines TRBV6-2 or TRBV6-3 with TRBJ1-5; D is undetermined. Deletions cut 3 bases from V and 4 bases from J, with 7 bases between. This CDR3 region has 13 residues. Germline values: CDR1 MNHEY, CDR2 SVGEGT. CDR3 DNA: TGTGCCAGCAGTTATGGGGATAATCAGCCCCAGCATTTT. Amino acids: CASSYGDNQPQHF.

The table lists this clonotype with a few counts. The chain recombines TRBV29-1 with TRBJ2-7; D might be TRBD1 (6 bases). V was shortened by 4 bases and J by 7 bases, with 14 bases between the two germline ends. Germline V gene sequence: CDR1 SQVTM, CDR2 ANQGSEA. This CDR3 region has 12 residues. The CDR3 coding sequence is TGCAGCGTTGTCGAAGCAGGGGAAGAGCAGTACTTC. Its translation is CSVVEAGEEQYF.